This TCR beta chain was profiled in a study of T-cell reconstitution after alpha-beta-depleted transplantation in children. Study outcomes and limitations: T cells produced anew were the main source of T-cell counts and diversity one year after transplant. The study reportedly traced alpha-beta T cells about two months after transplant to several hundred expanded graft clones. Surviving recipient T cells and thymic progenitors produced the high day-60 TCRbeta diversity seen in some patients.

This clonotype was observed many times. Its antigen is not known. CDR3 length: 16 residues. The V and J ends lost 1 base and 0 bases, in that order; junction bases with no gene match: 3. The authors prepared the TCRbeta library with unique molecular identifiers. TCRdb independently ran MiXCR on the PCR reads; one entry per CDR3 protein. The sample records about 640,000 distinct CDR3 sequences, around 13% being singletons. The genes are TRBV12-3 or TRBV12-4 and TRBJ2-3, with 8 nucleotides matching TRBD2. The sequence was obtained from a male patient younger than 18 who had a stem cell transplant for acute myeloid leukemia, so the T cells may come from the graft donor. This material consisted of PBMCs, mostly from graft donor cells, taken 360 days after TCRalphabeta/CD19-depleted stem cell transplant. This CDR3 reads CASSLGAGASTDTQYF. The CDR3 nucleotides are TGTGCCAGCAGTTTAGGAGCGGGAGCTAGCACAGATACGCAGTATTTT.